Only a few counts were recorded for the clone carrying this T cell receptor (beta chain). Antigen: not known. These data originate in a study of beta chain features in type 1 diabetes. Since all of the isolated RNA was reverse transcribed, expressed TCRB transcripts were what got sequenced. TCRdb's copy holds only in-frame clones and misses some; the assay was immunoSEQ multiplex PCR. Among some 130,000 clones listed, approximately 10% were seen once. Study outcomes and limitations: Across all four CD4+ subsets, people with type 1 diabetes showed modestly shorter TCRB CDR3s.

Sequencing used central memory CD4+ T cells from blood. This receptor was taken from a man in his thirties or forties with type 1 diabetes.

CDR3 amino acids: CASSISGGAGDTQYF. The DNA for the CDR3 is TGTGCCAGCAGCATTAGCGGGGGGGCAGGAGATACGCAGTATTTT. The chain links TRBV7-2 to TRBJ2-3, with TRBD2 matching 11 bases. The CDR3 loop spans 15 amino acids. Trimming took 5 bases from V and 5 from J; bases not matched to a gene: 6. Germline assignment: CDR1 SGHTA and CDR2 FQGNSA.